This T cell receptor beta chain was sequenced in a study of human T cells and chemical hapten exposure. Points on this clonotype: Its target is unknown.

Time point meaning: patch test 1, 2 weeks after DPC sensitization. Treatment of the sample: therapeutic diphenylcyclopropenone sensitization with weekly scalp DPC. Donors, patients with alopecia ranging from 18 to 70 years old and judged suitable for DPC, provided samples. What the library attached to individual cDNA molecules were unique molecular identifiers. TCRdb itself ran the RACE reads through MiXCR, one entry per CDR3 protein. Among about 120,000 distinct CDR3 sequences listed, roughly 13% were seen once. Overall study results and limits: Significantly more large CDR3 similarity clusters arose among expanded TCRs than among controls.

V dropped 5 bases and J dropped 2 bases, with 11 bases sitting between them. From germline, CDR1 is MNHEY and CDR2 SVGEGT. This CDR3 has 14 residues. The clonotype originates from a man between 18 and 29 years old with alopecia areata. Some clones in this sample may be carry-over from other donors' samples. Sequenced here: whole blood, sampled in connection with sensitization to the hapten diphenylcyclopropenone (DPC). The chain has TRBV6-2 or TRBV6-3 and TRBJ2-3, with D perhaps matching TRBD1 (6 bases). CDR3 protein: CASSRQAATDTQYF. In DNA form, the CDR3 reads TGTGCCAGCAGTCGACAGGCGGCCACAGATACGCAGTATTTT.